These 16 T cell receptor beta chains were sequenced from one sample in a study of monozygotic twins with inflammatory bowel disease. TCRdb reprocessed the 5' RACE reads; each CDR3 protein has one entry and no DNA is given. The sample table includes more than 300,000 distinct CDR3 sequences. Specimen: blood. These receptors all come from a human donor with ulcerative colitis or Crohn's disease, or a healthy co-twin of an affected twin (not recorded which).

This rearrangement joins TRBV7-9 to TRBJ1-5; TCRdb proposes TRBD1, but this gene call is untestable without DNA. Germline CDR1 and CDR2: SEHNR and FQNEAQ (reference sequence). The CDR3 length is 17 residues. CDR3 region: CASSSGGGQGYGQPQHF.

This CDR3 reads CASSLRDRGLNEQFF. The chain has TRBV5-1 and TRBJ2-1; the TCRdb D gene call, TRBD1, has no DNA to confirm it. This CDR3 comprises 15 residues. Per the germline V gene, CDR1 is SGHRS and CDR2 is YFSETQ.

The chain couples TRBV10-3 to TRBJ1-4; TCRdb reports TRBD1, a call that lacks DNA to check it against. CDR1 and CDR2 from the germline V gene are ENHRY and SYGVKD. The CDR3 has 13 residues. This CDR3 is CAISGQGVEKLFF.

The chain recombines TRBV7-2 with TRBJ2-5; TCRdb's D gene call, TRBD2, goes unchecked for lack of DNA. The germline gives CDR1 SGHTA, CDR2 FQGNSA. This CDR3 spans 15 amino acids. The chain's CDR3 is CASSLALLREETQYF.

V gene TRBV20-1 combines with J gene TRBJ2-5. Per the germline V gene, CDR1 is DFQATT and CDR2 is SNEGSKA (reference sequence). This CDR3 has 13 amino acids. CDR3 in amino acids: CSARPRIEETQYF.

V usage is TRBV6-2 or TRBV6-3 and J usage is TRBJ1-1; the D call of TRBD1 rests on TCRdb alone, since no DNA is present to check it. The CDR3 totals 17 residues. CDR1 and CDR2 from the germline V gene are MNHEY and SVGEGT. The chain's CDR3 is CASSYSRGDLVPTEAFF.

The chain joins TRBV20-1 to TRBJ2-3; TCRdb selects TRBD2, and the lack of DNA leaves this call unchecked. The CDR3 has 18 residues. The germline V gene has CDR1 DFQATT and CDR2 SNEGSKA (reference sequence). CDR3 region: CSATVNPVSRGGGDTQYF.

This rearrangement joins TRBV5-1 to TRBJ1-1; TCRdb returns TRBD1, unconfirmable since there is no DNA. Germline V lookup: CDR1 SGHRS, CDR2 YFSETQ. The CDR3 is 16 amino acids. CDR3 amino acids: CASSLARGQRNTEAFF.

This rearrangement joins TRBV15 to TRBJ1-5; TCRdb's assignment of TRBD1 cannot be checked, as there is no DNA. Germline CDR1 LNHNV, CDR2 YYDKDF (reference sequence). CDR3 size: 16 residues. The CDR3 sequence: CATSRFRPGSNQPQHF.

The chain carries TRBV12-3 or TRBV12-4 and TRBJ1-2; TCRdb proposes TRBD1, but this gene call is untestable without DNA. CDR3 size: 14 residues. The CDR3 region is CASSSPPQMGPATF.

The chain joins TRBV4-3 to TRBJ2-3. Germline CDR1 is LGHNA and CDR2 is YSLEER. This CDR3 comprises 12 residues. CDR3 region: CASSQDRFRQYF.

The CDR3 reads CASSSQGRDEKLFF. V gene TRBV4-2 combines with J gene TRBJ1-4. The germline V gene has CDR1 LGHNA and CDR2 YNFKEQ. The CDR3 has 14 amino acids.

The rearrangement uses TRBV7-9 and TRBJ1-6. Germline-derived CDR1 and CDR2 are SEHNR and FQNEAQ (reference sequence). CDR3 length equals 14 residues. The CDR3 sequence is CASSLPRSSSPLHF.

CDR3 in amino acids: CASSQDAGLWGSNYGYTF. The chain links TRBV4-3 to TRBJ1-2. Germline V gene data show CDR1 as LGHNA and CDR2 as YSLEER. The CDR3 is made up of 18 amino acids.

V usage is TRBV11-3 and J usage is TRBJ2-2; the TCRdb D gene call, TRBD1, has no DNA to confirm it. CDR3 length: 17 amino acids. Germline V lookup: CDR1 SGHNT, CDR2 YENEEA. The CDR3 here is CASSYSNRETNTGELFF.

V gene TRBV18 combines with J gene TRBJ1-5. This CDR3 is 16 amino acids long. The germline V gene encodes CDR1 KGHSH and CDR2 LQKENI. CDR3 region: CASSPFGGDSNQPQHF.